The rows below give T cell receptor beta chains drawn from one sample of a study of cytomegalovirus exposure and HLA in healthy donors. Generated by immunoSEQ multiplex PCR, the TCRdb table keeps only in-frame clones and is missing some. In the table there are tens of thousands of clones, 80% of which are singletons. Sequences were obtained from PBMCs. The receptors were gathered from a woman aged 40 to 49 in good health and CMV-seronegative. CDR3s include the opening cysteine and the closing phenylalanine or tryptophan. Fields, in order: D gene, V gene, J gene, clone size, CDR3 protein, CDR3 DNA. D genes are given only for firm matches. For some rows the clone size is stated as once, few or many, or as a class when expanded; others skip it.

D gene: TRBD2; V gene: TRBV5-1; J gene: TRBJ2-1; clone size: NA; CDR3 protein: CASSPGTSGSPTSRYNEQFF; CDR3 DNA: TGCGCCAGCAGCCCCGGGACTAGCGGGAGTCCCACTTCAAGATACAATGAGCAGTTCTTC
D gene: NA; V gene: TRBV6-5; J gene: TRBJ2-1; clone size: NA; CDR3 protein: CASSYLQYNEQFF; CDR3 DNA: TGTGCCAGCAGTTACTTGCAGTACAATGAGCAGTTCTTC
D gene: TRBD1; V gene: TRBV30; J gene: TRBJ1-5; clone size: NA; CDR3 protein: CAWSVGQGFQPQHF; CDR3 DNA: TGTGCCTGGAGTGTAGGACAGGGGTTTCAGCCCCAGCATTTT
D gene: TRBD2; V gene: TRBV10-3; J gene: TRBJ2-1; clone size: NA; CDR3 protein: CAISELAESSYNEQFF; CDR3 DNA: TGTGCCATCAGTGAGCTAGCGGAGAGCTCCTACAATGAGCAGTTCTTC
D gene: TRBD2; V gene: TRBV5-1; J gene: TRBJ2-1; clone size: NA; CDR3 protein: CASSLDGTSGSYEQFF; CDR3 DNA: TGCGCCAGCAGCTTGGATGGGACTAGCGGGAGCTATGAGCAGTTCTTC
D gene: TRBD2; V gene: TRBV4-1; J gene: TRBJ2-2; clone size: NA; CDR3 protein: CASSQVAGGTGELFF; CDR3 DNA: TGCGCCAGCAGCCAAGTAGCGGGAGGCACCGGGGAGCTGTTTTTT
D gene: NA; V gene: TRBV21-1; J gene: TRBJ2-3; clone size: NA; CDR3 protein: CASSARDRVSTDTQYF; CDR3 DNA: TGTGCCAGCAGCGCCCGGGACAGGGTGAGCACAGATACGCAGTATTTT
D gene: NA; V gene: TRBV27; J gene: TRBJ2-7; clone size: NA; CDR3 protein: CASSWGPSYEQYF; CDR3 DNA: TGTGCCAGCAGTTGGGGCCCTTCCTACGAGCAGTACTTC
D gene: NA; V gene: TRBV28; J gene: TRBJ2-2; clone size: NA; CDR3 protein: CASRPGHSTGELFF; CDR3 DNA: TGTGCCAGCCGACCGGGACACAGCACCGGGGAGCTGTTTTTT
D gene: TRBD1; V gene: TRBV5-6; J gene: TRBJ2-3; clone size: NA; CDR3 protein: CASSRRDRALTDTQYF; CDR3 DNA: TGTGCCAGCAGTCGTCGGGACAGGGCACTCACAGATACGCAGTATTTT
D gene: TRBD2; V gene: TRBV23-1; J gene: TRBJ2-7; clone size: NA; CDR3 protein: CASSRASGRYEQYF; CDR3 DNA: TGCGCCAGCAGTCGGGCTAGCGGGAGGTACGAGCAGTACTTC
D gene: TRBD1; V gene: TRBV27; J gene: TRBJ1-1; clone size: NA; CDR3 protein: CASSPRQGAGTEAFF; CDR3 DNA: TGTGCCAGCAGTCCCAGACAGGGGGCTGGAACTGAAGCTTTCTTT
D gene: NA; V gene: TRBV4-3; J gene: TRBJ2-2; clone size: NA; CDR3 protein: CASSQVDSAGELFF; CDR3 DNA: TGCGCCAGCAGCCAAGTAGACAGTGCCGGGGAGCTGTTTTTT
D gene: TRBD2; V gene: TRBV5-1; J gene: TRBJ2-3; clone size: NA; CDR3 protein: CASSLVGLAGGRADTQYF; CDR3 DNA: TGCGCCAGCAGCTTGGTCGGACTAGCGGGAGGGCGTGCAGATACGCAGTATTTT
D gene: TRBD1; V gene: TRBV7-8; J gene: TRBJ1-2; clone size: few; CDR3 protein: CASSIMPGQGGNYGYTF; CDR3 DNA: TGTGCCAGCAGCATCATGCCGGGACAGGGAGGGAACTATGGCTACACCTTC
D gene: TRBD1; V gene: TRBV6-6; J gene: TRBJ1-2; clone size: NA; CDR3 protein: CASRDRALERGYTF; CDR3 DNA: TGTGCCAGCAGGGACAGGGCCCTCGAGAGGGGCTACACCTTC
D gene: TRBD2; V gene: TRBV5-4; J gene: TRBJ2-3; clone size: NA; CDR3 protein: CASSLGGLAGRRGTQYF; CDR3 DNA: TGTGCCAGCAGCTTGGGGGGACTAGCGGGCAGGCGGGGTACGCAGTATTTT
D gene: TRBD1; V gene: TRBV7-9; J gene: TRBJ2-1; clone size: NA; CDR3 protein: CASSSGQGAYNEQFF; CDR3 DNA: TGTGCCAGCAGCTCGGGACAGGGGGCCTACAATGAGCAGTTCTTC
D gene: NA; V gene: TRBV5-1; J gene: TRBJ1-1; clone size: NA; CDR3 protein: CASSSSLNTEAFF; CDR3 DNA: TGCGCCAGCAGCTCCAGTCTGAACACTGAAGCTTTCTTT
D gene: NA; V gene: TRBV7-6; J gene: TRBJ2-7; clone size: NA; CDR3 protein: CASSLTESGEQYF; CDR3 DNA: TGTGCCAGCAGCTTAACTGAGAGTGGCGAGCAGTACTTC
D gene: TRBD2; V gene: TRBV4-1; J gene: TRBJ2-5; clone size: NA; CDR3 protein: CASSQDPLAGGLVYQETQYF; CDR3 DNA: TGCGCCAGCAGCCAGGACCCCTTAGCGGGAGGGCTCGTGTACCAAGAGACCCAGTACTTC
D gene: TRBD2; V gene: TRBV5-5; J gene: TRBJ2-7; clone size: NA; CDR3 protein: CAGPSGRANEQYF; CDR3 DNA: TGTGCCGGCCCCAGCGGGAGGGCCAACGAGCAGTACTTC
D gene: NA; V gene: TRBV27; J gene: TRBJ1-1; clone size: once; CDR3 protein: CASSLQGNTEAFF; CDR3 DNA: TGTGCCAGCAGTCTACAGGGGAACACTGAAGCTTTCTTT
D gene: NA; V gene: TRBV9; J gene: TRBJ1-5; clone size: few; CDR3 protein: CASSVAGNQPQHF; CDR3 DNA: TGTGCCAGCAGCGTAGCAGGCAATCAGCCCCAGCATTTT
D gene: NA; V gene: TRBV6-5; J gene: TRBJ2-3; clone size: NA; CDR3 protein: CASSLLQGRTDTQYF; CDR3 DNA: TGTGCCAGCAGCCTACTTCAGGGCCGCACAGATACGCAGTATTTT
D gene: TRBD2; V gene: TRBV27; J gene: TRBJ2-3; clone size: NA; CDR3 protein: CASSPRAGASTDTQYF; CDR3 DNA: TGTGCCAGCAGTCCTCGAGCGGGAGCAAGCACAGATACGCAGTATTTT
D gene: NA; V gene: TRBV7-3; J gene: TRBJ2-2; clone size: NA; CDR3 protein: CASSLEARPAGELFF; CDR3 DNA: TGTGCCAGCAGCTTAGAGGCTCGCCCGGCCGGGGAGCTGTTTTTT
D gene: NA; V gene: TRBV27; J gene: TRBJ2-1; clone size: NA; CDR3 protein: CAAGISYNEQFF; CDR3 DNA: TGTGCCGCGGGAATCTCCTACAATGAGCAGTTCTTC
D gene: TRBD2; V gene: TRBV7-2; J gene: TRBJ2-7; clone size: NA; CDR3 protein: CASSLGPVTSAEQYF; CDR3 DNA: TGTGCCAGCAGCTTAGGACCGGTGACTAGCGCCGAGCAGTACTTC
D gene: NA; V gene: TRBV7-9; J gene: TRBJ2-1; clone size: NA; CDR3 protein: CSSSSDSSGSSYNEQFF; CDR3 DNA: TGTTCCAGCAGCTCGGATTCAAGCGGAAGCTCCTACAATGAGCAGTTCTTC
D gene: NA; V gene: TRBV15; J gene: TRBJ1-5; clone size: NA; CDR3 protein: CATSRPWGSNQPQHF; CDR3 DNA: TGTGCCACCAGCAGACCCTGGGGCAGCAATCAGCCCCAGCATTTT
D gene: NA; V gene: TRBV5-5; J gene: TRBJ1-2; clone size: NA; CDR3 protein: CASSLSGDFNYGYTF; CDR3 DNA: TGTGCCAGCAGCTTGTCAGGGGATTTTAACTATGGCTACACCTTC
D gene: TRBD1; V gene: TRBV6-5; J gene: TRBJ2-7; clone size: NA; CDR3 protein: CASRQRTGKGEQYF; CDR3 DNA: TGTGCCAGCAGACAGAGGACAGGGAAAGGCGAGCAGTACTTC
D gene: NA; V gene: TRBV9; J gene: TRBJ2-5; clone size: NA; CDR3 protein: CASSSSNMASEDQETQYF; CDR3 DNA: TGTGCCAGCAGCTCCTCAAATATGGCTAGCGAAGACCAAGAGACCCAGTACTTC
D gene: TRBD2; V gene: TRBV4-1; J gene: TRBJ2-5; clone size: NA; CDR3 protein: CASSPGGLAGIQETQYF; CDR3 DNA: TGCGCCAGCAGCCCGGGCGGACTAGCGGGAATCCAAGAGACCCAGTACTTC
D gene: NA; V gene: TRBV4-1; J gene: TRBJ2-2; clone size: NA; CDR3 protein: CASRPSMWGELFF; CDR3 DNA: TGCGCCAGCAGACCCTCTATGTGGGGGGAGCTGTTTTTT
D gene: NA; V gene: TRBV4-1; J gene: TRBJ2-5; clone size: NA; CDR3 protein: CASSQASRFAETQYF; CDR3 DNA: TGCGCCAGCAGCCAAGCTTCCCGTTTCGCGGAGACCCAGTACTTC
D gene: NA; V gene: TRBV15; J gene: TRBJ2-5; clone size: NA; CDR3 protein: CATSRDFRAGETQYF; CDR3 DNA: TGTGCCACCAGCAGAGATTTTAGGGCGGGGGAGACCCAGTACTTC
D gene: TRBD1; V gene: TRBV5-4; J gene: TRBJ2-1; clone size: NA; CDR3 protein: CASSLIRGSYNEQFF; CDR3 DNA: TGTGCCAGCAGCTTGATCAGGGGGTCCTACAATGAGCAGTTCTTC
D gene: NA; V gene: TRBV21-1; J gene: TRBJ2-7; clone size: few; CDR3 protein: CASSAIPGLADYYEQYF; CDR3 DNA: TGTGCCAGCAGCGCTATTCCGGGACTAGCGGACTACTACGAGCAGTACTTC
D gene: TRBD1; V gene: TRBV4-3; J gene: TRBJ2-7; clone size: NA; CDR3 protein: CASSQGIGTGSAYEQYF; CDR3 DNA: TGCGCCAGCAGCCAAGGAATCGGGACAGGGAGCGCCTACGAGCAGTACTTC
D gene: NA; V gene: TRBV5-4; J gene: TRBJ1-1; clone size: NA; CDR3 protein: CASSLDGTEAFF; CDR3 DNA: TGTGCCAGCAGCTTGGACGGCACTGAAGCTTTCTTT
D gene: NA; V gene: TRBV4-1; J gene: TRBJ2-1; clone size: NA; CDR3 protein: CASSLPVRLENYNEQFF; CDR3 DNA: TGCGCCAGCAGCCTTCCGGTCCGACTAGAAAACTACAATGAGCAGTTCTTC
D gene: NA; V gene: TRBV10-3; J gene: TRBJ1-5; clone size: NA; CDR3 protein: CAISDPGAGNQPQHF; CDR3 DNA: TGTGCCATCAGTGATCCAGGGGCCGGAAATCAGCCCCAGCATTTT
D gene: NA; V gene: TRBV21-1; J gene: TRBJ2-1; clone size: NA; CDR3 protein: CASSKGQRSNQYNEQFF; CDR3 DNA: TGTGCCAGCAGCAAAGGGCAGCGATCCAACCAGTACAATGAGCAGTTCTTC
D gene: NA; V gene: TRBV6-4; J gene: TRBJ2-1; clone size: NA; CDR3 protein: CASSDVSPGEQFF; CDR3 DNA: TGTGCCAGCAGTGACGTATCCCCAGGGGAGCAGTTCTTC
D gene: NA; V gene: TRBV5-6; J gene: TRBJ2-2; clone size: NA; CDR3 protein: CASSLDRRGYTGELFF; CDR3 DNA: TGTGCCAGCAGCTTGGATCGAAGGGGATACACCGGGGAGCTGTTTTTT
D gene: TRBD1; V gene: TRBV10-3; J gene: TRBJ1-4; clone size: NA; CDR3 protein: CAIKRGQGSEKLFF; CDR3 DNA: TGTGCCATCAAGCGGGGACAGGGCAGCGAAAAACTGTTTTTT
D gene: TRBD1; V gene: TRBV28; J gene: TRBJ1-2; clone size: NA; CDR3 protein: CASSSTGVNYGYTF; CDR3 DNA: TGTGCCAGCAGTTCGACAGGGGTTAACTATGGCTACACCTTC
D gene: NA; V gene: TRBV5-1; J gene: TRBJ2-3; clone size: NA; CDR3 protein: CASSLVLAYDTQYF; CDR3 DNA: TGCGCCAGCAGCTTGGTGCTAGCATACGATACGCAGTATTTT
D gene: NA; V gene: TRBV28; J gene: TRBJ1-1; clone size: NA; CDR3 protein: CASSFPLTTDPANTEAFF; CDR3 DNA: TGTGCCAGCAGTTTCCCGCTTACAACAGATCCGGCGAACACTGAAGCTTTCTTT
D gene: TRBD1; V gene: TRBV2; J gene: TRBJ1-2; clone size: NA; CDR3 protein: CATPDRVSDGYTF; CDR3 DNA: TGTGCCACCCCCGACAGGGTGAGTGATGGCTACACCTTC
D gene: TRBD2; V gene: TRBV4-1; J gene: TRBJ2-1; clone size: NA; CDR3 protein: CASSQASSTSGSRGSYNEQFF; CDR3 DNA: TGCGCCAGCAGCCAAGCTTCTTCGACTAGCGGGAGTAGGGGGTCCTACAATGAGCAGTTCTTC